These 8 T cell receptor beta chains share one sample of origin, sequenced in a study of blood T cell repertoires in COVID-19. The protocol was immunoSEQ multiplex PCR, while the TCRdb copy is restricted to in-frame clones and leaves out a portion. The sample yields about 28,000 clones, 65% to 90% seen once. Sequencing input: peripheral blood. The receptors shown here come from a human donor in a cohort sampled during active COVID-19.

The chain joins TRBV28 to TRBJ2-4; D possibly corresponds to TRBD1 (5 bases). Germline loops: CDR1 MDHEN, CDR2 SYDVKM. There are 16 residues in the CDR3. Trimming removed 6 bases from V and 0 bases from J, with 15 bases in between. The CDR3 loop is CASRAYRPLAKNIQYF. The DNA for the CDR3 is TGTGCCAGCAGAGCCTACAGGCCACTAGCCAAAAACATTCAGTACTTC.

This chain joins TRBV7-9 and TRBJ2-1; TRBD2 is a possible D gene (5 bases). This CDR3 is 14 amino acids long. Trimming took off 1 base at V and 6 bases at J, with 10 bases between the two ends. Germline V gene lookup returns CDR1 SEHNR and CDR2 FQNEAQ (reference sequence). The CDR3 DNA is TGTGCCAGCAGCTTAGGGGCGGGTATCAATGAGCAGTTCTTC. Translated, it gives CASSLGAGINEQFF.

The genes are TRBV7-2 and TRBJ2-2; a weak D match, TRBD1 (5 bases). The CDR3 extends over 14 amino acids. Germline CDR1 SGHTA, CDR2 FQGNSA. V was clipped by 5 bases and J by 4 bases, with 11 bases between them. CDR3 amino acids: CASSRDSLTGELFF. CDR3 sequence (DNA): TGTGCCAGCAGCCGCGACAGTCTCACCGGGGAGCTGTTTTTT.

The CDR3: CAIRETGWGEQFF. The DNA for the CDR3 is TGTGCCATCAGAGAGACAGGGTGGGGTGAGCAGTTCTTC. The J gene is TRBJ2-1, the V gene TRBV10-3; 7 bases agree with TRBD1. V gave up 6 bases and J gave up 9 bases; unmatched junction bases: 8. Per germline, CDR1 ENHRY and CDR2 SYGVKD. There are 13 residues in the CDR3.

This sequence joins TRBV7-6 and TRBJ2-7; 8 bases align to TRBD2. This CDR3 region has 13 residues. Germline CDR1 SGHVS, CDR2 FNYEAQ. The CDR3 protein is CTHQGGGTYEQYF. As DNA, the CDR3 is TGTACTCACCAGGGCGGGGGGACCTACGAGCAGTACTTC. Variable domain in full (rest from reference TRBV7-6 and TRBJ2-7): GAGVSQSPRYKVTKRGQDVALRCDPISGHVSLYWYRQALGQGPEFLTYFNYEAQQDKSGLPNDRFSAERPEGSISTLTIQRTEQRDSAMYRCTHQGGGTYEQYFGPGTRLTVT.

The rearrangement links TRBV4-1 to TRBJ1-6, with 7 bases that match TRBD1. The J segment lost 8 bases and the V segment lost 4 bases, leaving 8 bases of the junction unmatched. There are 15 residues in the CDR3. The V gene's germline CDR1 is MGHRA and CDR2 YSYEKL. The CDR3 sequence is CASSLEVTGDSPLHF. Here the CDR3 DNA reads TGCGCCAGCAGCCTTGAAGTCACAGGGGATTCACCCCTCCACTTT.

The chain combines TRBV6-2 or TRBV6-3 with TRBJ2-7; possible D gene TRBD1, 5 bases. CDR1 MNHEY and CDR2 SVGEGT come from the germline V gene. Trimming took 6 bases from V and 2 from J, leaving 14 bases between them. The CDR3 is made up of 14 amino acids. The CDR3 loop is CASSPNRQPYEQYF. DNA for the CDR3: TGTGCCAGCAGCCCCAATAGACAGCCCTACGAGCAGTACTTC.

This clone was counted between two and nine times. V usage is TRBV21-1 and J usage is TRBJ1-2; the table's TRBD1 call for D was not verified on the DNA. TRBV21-1 is designated a pseudogene. This CDR3 region has 11 residues. The CDR3 DNA is TGTGCCAGCAGCCGGGACAGGGGCTACACCTTC. It codes for CASSRDRGYTF.